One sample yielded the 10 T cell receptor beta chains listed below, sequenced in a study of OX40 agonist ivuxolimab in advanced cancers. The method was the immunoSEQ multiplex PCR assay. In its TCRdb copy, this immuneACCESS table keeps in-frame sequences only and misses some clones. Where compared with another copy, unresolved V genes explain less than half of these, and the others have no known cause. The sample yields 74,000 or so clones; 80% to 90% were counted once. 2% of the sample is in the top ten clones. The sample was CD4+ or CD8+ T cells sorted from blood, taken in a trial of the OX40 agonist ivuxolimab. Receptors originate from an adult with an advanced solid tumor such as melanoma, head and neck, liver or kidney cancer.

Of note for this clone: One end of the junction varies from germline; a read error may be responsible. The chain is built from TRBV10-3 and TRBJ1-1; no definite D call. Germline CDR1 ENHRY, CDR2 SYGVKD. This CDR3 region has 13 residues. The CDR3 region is CVISENPSTEAFF. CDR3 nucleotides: TGTGTCATCAGTGAAAATCCCTCCACTGAAGCTTTCTTT.

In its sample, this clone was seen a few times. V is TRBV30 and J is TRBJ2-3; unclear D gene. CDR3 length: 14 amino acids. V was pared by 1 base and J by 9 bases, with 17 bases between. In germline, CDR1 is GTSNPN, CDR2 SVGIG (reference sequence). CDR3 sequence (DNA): TGTGCCTGGAGTGCAGCAGCGACCCCGCGCACGCAGTATTTT. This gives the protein CAWSAAATPRTQYF.

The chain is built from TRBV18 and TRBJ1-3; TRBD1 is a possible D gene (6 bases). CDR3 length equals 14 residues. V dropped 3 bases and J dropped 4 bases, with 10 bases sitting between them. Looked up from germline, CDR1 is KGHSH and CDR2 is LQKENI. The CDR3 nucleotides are TGTGCCAGCTCACCGTCAGGGGCAGGAAACACCATATATTTT. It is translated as CASSPSGAGNTIYF.

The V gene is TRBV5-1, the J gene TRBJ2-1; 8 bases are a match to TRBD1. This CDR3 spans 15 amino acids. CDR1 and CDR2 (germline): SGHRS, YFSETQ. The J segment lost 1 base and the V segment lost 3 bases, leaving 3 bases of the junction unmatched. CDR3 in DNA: TGCGCCAGCAGCTCCCGACAGGGGTCCTACAATGAGCAGTTCTTC. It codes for CASSSRQGSYNEQFF.

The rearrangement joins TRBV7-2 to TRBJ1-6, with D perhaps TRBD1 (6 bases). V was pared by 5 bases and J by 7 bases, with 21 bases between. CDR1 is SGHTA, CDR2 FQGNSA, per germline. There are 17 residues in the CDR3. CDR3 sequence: CASSPPRDTLGNSPLHF. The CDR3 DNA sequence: TGTGCCAGCAGCCCGCCCCGGGACACTTTGGGGAATTCACCCCTCCACTTT.

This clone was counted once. The CDR3 reads CASSSRAVYTEAFF. The CDR3 nucleotides read TGTGCCAGCAGTTCCAGGGCGGTCTACACTGAAGCTTTCTTT. V usage is TRBV28 and J usage is TRBJ1-1; weak D call: TRBD1 (5 bases). With 4 bases removed from V and 3 bases from J, the gap between germline ends came to 12 bases. Germline CDR1 is MDHEN and CDR2 is SYDVKM. This CDR3 spans 14 amino acids.

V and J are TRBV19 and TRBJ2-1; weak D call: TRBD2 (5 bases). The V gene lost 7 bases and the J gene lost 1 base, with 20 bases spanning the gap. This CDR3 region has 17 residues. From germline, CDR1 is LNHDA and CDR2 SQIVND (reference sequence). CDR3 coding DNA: TGTGCCAGTACCCGAAGCGGAATTTCGGGGTCCTACAATGAGCAGTTCTTC. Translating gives CASTRSGISGSYNEQFF.

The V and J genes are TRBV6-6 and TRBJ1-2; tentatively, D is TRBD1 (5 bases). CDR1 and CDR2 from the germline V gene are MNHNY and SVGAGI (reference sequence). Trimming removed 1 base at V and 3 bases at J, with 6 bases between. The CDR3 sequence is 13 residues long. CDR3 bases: TGTGCCAGCAGTTACTTGGGGGACTATGGCTACACCTTC. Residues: CASSYLGDYGYTF.

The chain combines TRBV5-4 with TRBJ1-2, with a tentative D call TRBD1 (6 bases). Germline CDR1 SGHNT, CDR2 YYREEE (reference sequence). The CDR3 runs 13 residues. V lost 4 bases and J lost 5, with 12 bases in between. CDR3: CASSAGQPYGYTF. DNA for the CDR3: TGTGCCAGCAGCGCCGGACAGCCGTATGGCTACACCTTC.

For the CDR3, the DNA is TGTGCCAGCAGCGAGACCTACGAGCAGTACTTC. Its translation is CASSETYEQYF. This chain links TRBV6-4 with TRBJ2-7; D is undetermined. Trimming stripped 6 bases from V and 2 bases from J, with 5 bases between. This CDR3 has 11 amino acids. The V gene's germline CDR1 is MRHNA and CDR2 SNTAGT.